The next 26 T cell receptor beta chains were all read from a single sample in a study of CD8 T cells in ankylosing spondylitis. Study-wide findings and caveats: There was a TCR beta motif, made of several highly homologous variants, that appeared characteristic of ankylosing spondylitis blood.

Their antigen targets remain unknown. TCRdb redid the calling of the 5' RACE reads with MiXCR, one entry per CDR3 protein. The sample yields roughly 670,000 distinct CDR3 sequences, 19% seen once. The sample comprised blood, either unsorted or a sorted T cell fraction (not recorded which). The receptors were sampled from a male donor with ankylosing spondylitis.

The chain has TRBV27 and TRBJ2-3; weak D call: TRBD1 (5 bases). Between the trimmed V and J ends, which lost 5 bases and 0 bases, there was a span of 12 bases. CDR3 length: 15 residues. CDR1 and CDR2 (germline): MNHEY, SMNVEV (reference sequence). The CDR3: CASSRRTLSTDTQYF. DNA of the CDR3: TGTGCCAGCAGTCGTCGGACACTTAGCACAGATACGCAGTATTTT.

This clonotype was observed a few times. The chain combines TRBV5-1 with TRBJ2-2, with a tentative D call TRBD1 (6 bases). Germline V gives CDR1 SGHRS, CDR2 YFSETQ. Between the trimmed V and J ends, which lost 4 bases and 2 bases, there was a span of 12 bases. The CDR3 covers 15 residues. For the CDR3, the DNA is TGCGCCAGCAGCACAGACAGGCTCAACACCGGGGAGCTGTTTTTT. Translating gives CASSTDRLNTGELFF.

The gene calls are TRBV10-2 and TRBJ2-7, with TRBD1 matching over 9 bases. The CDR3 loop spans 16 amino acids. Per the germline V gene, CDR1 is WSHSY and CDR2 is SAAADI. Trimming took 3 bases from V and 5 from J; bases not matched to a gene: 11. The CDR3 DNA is TGCGCCAGCAGTGACCCTACAGGGGGCTGGATAAACGAGCAGTACTTC. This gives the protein CASSDPTGGWINEQYF.

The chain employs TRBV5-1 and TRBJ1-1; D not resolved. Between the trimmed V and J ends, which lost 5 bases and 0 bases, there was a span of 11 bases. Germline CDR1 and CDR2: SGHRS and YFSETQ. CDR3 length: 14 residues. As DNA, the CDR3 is TGCGCCAGCAGAAAGGACGGAATGAACACTGAAGCTTTCTTT. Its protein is CASRKDGMNTEAFF.

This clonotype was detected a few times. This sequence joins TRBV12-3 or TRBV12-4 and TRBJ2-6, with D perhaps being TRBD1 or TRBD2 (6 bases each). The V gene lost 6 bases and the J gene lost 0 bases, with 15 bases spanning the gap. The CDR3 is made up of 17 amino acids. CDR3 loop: CASRKGGTSSGANVLTF. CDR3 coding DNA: TGTGCCAGCAGAAAGGGGGGTACCAGCTCTGGGGCCAACGTCCTGACTTTC.

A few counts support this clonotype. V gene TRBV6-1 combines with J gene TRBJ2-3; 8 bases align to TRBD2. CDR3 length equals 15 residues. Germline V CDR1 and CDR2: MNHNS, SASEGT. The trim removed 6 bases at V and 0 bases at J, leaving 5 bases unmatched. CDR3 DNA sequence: TGTGCCAGCAGCTCCGGGGGGGGTAGCACAGATACGCAGTATTTT. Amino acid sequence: CASSSGGGSTDTQYF.

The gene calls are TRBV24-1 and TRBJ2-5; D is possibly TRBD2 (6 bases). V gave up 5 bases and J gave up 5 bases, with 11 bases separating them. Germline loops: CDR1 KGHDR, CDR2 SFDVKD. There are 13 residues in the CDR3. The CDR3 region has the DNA TGTGCCACCAGTGCCCCGGGGGACGAGACCCAGTACTTC. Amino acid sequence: CATSAPGDETQYF.

The CDR3 nucleotides are TGTGCCAGCAGCCAAGATTTGGGGACTAGCGGGAGGGAAGAGCAGTTCTTC. Protein sequence: CASSQDLGTSGREEQFF. The chain carries TRBV3-1 and TRBJ2-1; 16 bases agree with TRBD2. With V trimmed by 0 bases and J by 10 bases, 6 bases remained unmatched. The CDR3 covers 17 residues. Per germline, CDR1 LGHDT and CDR2 YNNKEL (reference sequence).

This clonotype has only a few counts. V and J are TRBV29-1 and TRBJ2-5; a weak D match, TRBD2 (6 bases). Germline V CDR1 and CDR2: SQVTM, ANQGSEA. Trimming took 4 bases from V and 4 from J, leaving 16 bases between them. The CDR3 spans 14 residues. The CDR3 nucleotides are TGCAGCGTTGGCAAAGGAGGGGCCATAGAGACCCAGTACTTC. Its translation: CSVGKGGAIETQYF.

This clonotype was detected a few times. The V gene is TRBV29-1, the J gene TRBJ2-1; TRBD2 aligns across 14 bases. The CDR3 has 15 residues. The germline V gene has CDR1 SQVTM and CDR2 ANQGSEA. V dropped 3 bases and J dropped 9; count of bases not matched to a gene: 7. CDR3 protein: CSVEWGLAGEFEQFF. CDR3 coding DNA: TGCAGCGTTGAGTGGGGACTAGCGGGAGAGTTTGAGCAGTTCTTC.

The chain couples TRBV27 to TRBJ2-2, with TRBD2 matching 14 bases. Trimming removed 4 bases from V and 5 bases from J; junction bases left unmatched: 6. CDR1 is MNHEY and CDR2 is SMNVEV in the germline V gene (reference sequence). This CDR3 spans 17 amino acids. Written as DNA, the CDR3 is TGTGCCAGCAGTTCAGGGACTAGCGGGAGATTTACCGGGGAGCTGTTTTTT. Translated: CASSSGTSGRFTGELFF.

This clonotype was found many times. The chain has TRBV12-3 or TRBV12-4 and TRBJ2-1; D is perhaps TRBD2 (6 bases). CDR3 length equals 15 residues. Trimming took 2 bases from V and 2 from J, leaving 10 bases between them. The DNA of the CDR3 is TGTGCCAGCAGTTTATGGGGGGTTACCTACAATGAGCAGTTCTTC. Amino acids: CASSLWGVTYNEQFF.

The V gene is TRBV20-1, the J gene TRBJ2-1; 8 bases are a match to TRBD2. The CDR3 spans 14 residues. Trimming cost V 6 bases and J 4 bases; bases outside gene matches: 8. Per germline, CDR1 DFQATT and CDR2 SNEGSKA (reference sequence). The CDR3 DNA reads TGCAGTGCCCCCCCGGGGGGGAATTACAATGAGCAGTTCTTC. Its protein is CSAPPGGNYNEQFF.

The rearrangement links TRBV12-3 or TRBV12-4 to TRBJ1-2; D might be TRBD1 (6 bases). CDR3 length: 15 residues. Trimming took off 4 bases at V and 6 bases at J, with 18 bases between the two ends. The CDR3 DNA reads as TGTGCCAGCAGTTCCCCTTCGACAGGAGCAAATGGCTACACCTTC. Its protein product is CASSSPSTGANGYTF.

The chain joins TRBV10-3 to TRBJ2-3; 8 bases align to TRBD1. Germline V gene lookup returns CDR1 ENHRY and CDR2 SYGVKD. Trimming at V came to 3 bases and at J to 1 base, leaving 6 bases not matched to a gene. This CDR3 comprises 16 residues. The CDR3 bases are TGTGCCATCAGTGATCGGCAGGGGGCTCGCACAGATACGCAGTATTTT. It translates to CAISDRQGARTDTQYF.

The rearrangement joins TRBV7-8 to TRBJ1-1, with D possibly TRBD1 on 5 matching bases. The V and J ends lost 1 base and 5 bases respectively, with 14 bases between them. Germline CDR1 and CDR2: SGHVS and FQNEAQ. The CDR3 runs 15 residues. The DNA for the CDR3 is TGTGCCAGCAGCTTAGATTTGGGGCTACGTACTGAAGCTTTCTTT. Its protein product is CASSLDLGLRTEAFF. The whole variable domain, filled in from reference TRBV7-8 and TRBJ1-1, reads GAGVSQSPRYKVAKRGQDVALRCDPISGHVSLFWYQQALGQGPEFLTYFQNEAQLDKSGLPSDRFFAERPEGSVSTLKIQRTQQEDSAVYLCASSLDLGLRTEAFFGQGTRLTVV.

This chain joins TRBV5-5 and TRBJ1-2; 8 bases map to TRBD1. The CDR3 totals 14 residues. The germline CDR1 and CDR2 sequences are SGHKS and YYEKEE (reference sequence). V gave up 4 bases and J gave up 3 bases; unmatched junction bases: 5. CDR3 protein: CASSVTGADYGYTF. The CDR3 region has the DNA TGTGCCAGCAGCGTGACAGGGGCCGACTATGGCTACACCTTC.

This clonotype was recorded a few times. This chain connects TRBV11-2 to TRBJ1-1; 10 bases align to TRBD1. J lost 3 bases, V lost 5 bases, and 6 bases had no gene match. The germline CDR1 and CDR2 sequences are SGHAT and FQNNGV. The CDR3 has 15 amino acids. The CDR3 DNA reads TGTGCCAGCAGCCAGTTTGGGACAGGGGACACTGAAGCTTTCTTT. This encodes CASSQFGTGDTEAFF.

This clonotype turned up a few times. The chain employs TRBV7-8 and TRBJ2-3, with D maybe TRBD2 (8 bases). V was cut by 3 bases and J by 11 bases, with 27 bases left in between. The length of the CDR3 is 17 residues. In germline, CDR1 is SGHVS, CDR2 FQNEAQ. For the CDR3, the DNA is TGTGCCAGCAGCTTGGCCCCCCTGTCGGGGGGGGCAGGGGGGCAGTATTTT. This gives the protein CASSLAPLSGGAGGQYF.

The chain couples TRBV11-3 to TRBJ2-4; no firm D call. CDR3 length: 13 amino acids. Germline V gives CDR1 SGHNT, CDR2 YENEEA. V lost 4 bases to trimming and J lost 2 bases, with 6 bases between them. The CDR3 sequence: CASSYVPKNIQYF. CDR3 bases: TGTGCCAGCAGCTATGTACCCAAAAACATTCAGTACTTC.

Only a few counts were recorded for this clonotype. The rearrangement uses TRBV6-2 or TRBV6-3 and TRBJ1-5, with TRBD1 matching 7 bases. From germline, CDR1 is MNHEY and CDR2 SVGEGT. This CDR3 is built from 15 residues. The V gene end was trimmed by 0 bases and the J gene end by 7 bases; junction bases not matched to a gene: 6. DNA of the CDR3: TGTGCCAGCAGTTACTCGAATACAGGGGCCCAGCCCCAGCATTTT. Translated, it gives CASSYSNTGAQPQHF.

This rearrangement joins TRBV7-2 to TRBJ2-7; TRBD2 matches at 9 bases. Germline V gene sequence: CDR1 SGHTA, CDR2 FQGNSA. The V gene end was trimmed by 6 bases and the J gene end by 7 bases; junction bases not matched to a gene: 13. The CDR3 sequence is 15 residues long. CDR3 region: CASRKPGLAPGEQYF. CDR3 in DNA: TGTGCCAGCAGAAAACCGGGACTAGCCCCCGGGGAGCAGTACTTC.

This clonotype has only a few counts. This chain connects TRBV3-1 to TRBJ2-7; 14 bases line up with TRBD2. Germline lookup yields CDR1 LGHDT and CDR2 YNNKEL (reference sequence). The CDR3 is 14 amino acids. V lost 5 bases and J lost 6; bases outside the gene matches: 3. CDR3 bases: TGTGCCAGCAGCGGACTAGCGGGAGGCCCCGAGCAGTACTTC. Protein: CASSGLAGGPEQYF.

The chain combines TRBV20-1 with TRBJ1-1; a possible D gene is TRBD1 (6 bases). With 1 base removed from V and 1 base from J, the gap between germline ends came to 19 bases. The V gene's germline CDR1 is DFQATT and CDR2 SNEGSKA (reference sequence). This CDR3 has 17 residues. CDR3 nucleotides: TGCAGTGCTAGAGTGTTCGCGGGGGCCATGGGGAACACTGAAGCTTTCTTT. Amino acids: CSARVFAGAMGNTEAFF.

Here the CDR3 reads CASSLAGQSYGYTF. The CDR3 bases are TGCGCCAGCAGCTTGGCGGGACAGTCCTATGGCTACACCTTC. The chain is built from TRBV5-1 and TRBJ1-2; 7 bases agree with TRBD1. V dropped 0 bases and J dropped 4; count of bases not matched to a gene: 3. The germline CDR1 and CDR2 sequences are SGHRS and YFSETQ. CDR3 length equals 14 residues.

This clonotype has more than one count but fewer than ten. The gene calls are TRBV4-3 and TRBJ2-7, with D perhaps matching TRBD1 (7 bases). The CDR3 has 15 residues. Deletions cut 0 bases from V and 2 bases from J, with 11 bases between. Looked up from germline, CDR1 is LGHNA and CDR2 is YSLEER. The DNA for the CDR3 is TGCGCCAGCAGCCAAGATGCGGGGACAGCCTACGAGCAGTACTTC. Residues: CASSQDAGTAYEQYF.